Here is one T cell receptor beta chain with its context. The data originate from a study of OX40 agonist ivuxolimab in advanced cancers. The protocol was immunoSEQ multiplex PCR, while the TCRdb copy is restricted to in-frame clones and leaves out a portion. The profile shows roughly 30,000 clones, 92% of them singletons. CDR1 and CDR2 (germline): SGHTA, FQGNSA. V was shortened by 6 bases and J by 3 bases, with 17 bases between the two germline ends. The CDR3 consists of 16 residues. This chain joins TRBV7-2 and TRBJ2-2; TRBD1 might be the D (6 bases). The sequencing here drew on CD4+ or CD8+ T cells sorted from blood, taken in a trial of the OX40 agonist ivuxolimab. The TCR sequence derives from an adult with an advanced solid tumor such as melanoma, head and neck, liver or kidney cancer. The CDR3 spells CASSYANTGYTGELFF. In DNA, the CDR3 is TGTGCCAGCAGTTACGCTAACACAGGGTACACCGGGGAGCTGTTTTTT.